This T cell receptor beta chain appears in the sequencing data of a study of cytomegalovirus exposure and HLA in healthy donors. Primers: 60 Vbeta forward and 13 Jbeta reverse. TCRdb's table, derived via immunoSEQ multiplex PCR, lists solely in-frame clones and lacks some. The profile shows some 66,000 clones, about four fifths of them singletons. The V gene's germline CDR1 is WNHNN and CDR2 SYGVQD (reference sequence). The CDR3 runs to 15 residues. The J segment lost 6 bases and the V segment lost 6 bases, leaving 7 bases of the junction unmatched. The V call is TRBV10-1, the J call TRBJ2-1, with TRBD1 identical over 11 bases. The sequence was obtained from a woman in her 30s in good health and CMV-seronegative. The sample was PBMCs. CDR3 in DNA: TGCGCCAGCAGCGCCAGGGACAGGGGGATCAATGAGCAGTTCTTC. Translation: CASSARDRGINEQFF.